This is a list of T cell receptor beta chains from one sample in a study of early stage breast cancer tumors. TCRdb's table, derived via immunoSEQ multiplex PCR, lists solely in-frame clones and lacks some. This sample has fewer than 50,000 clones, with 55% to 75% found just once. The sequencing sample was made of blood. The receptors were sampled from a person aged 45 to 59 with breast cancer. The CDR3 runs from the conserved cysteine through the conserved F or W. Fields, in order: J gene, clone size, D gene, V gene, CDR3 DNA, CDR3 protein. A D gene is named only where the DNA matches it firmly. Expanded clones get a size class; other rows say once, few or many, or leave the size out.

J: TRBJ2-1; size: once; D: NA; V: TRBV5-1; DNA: TGCGCCAGCAGCGGGGACATGGGTGGAGCCTACAATGAGCAGTTCTTC; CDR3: CASSGDMGGAYNEQFF
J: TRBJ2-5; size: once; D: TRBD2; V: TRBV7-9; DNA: TGTGCCACCTCGACCGGGACTAGCGGGAGGATCAGCCAAGAGACCCAGTACTTC; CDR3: CATSTGTSGRISQETQYF
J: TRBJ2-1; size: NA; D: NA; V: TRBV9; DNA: TGTGCCAGCAGCGTTACCGGGACACCGTGGGATGAGCAGTTCTTC; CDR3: CASSVTGTPWDEQFF
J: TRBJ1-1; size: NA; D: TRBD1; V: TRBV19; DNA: TGTGCCAGTAGTATGAGGGACAGGGAGAAAGCTTTCTTT; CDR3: CASSMRDREKAFF
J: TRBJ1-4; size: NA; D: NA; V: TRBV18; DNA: TGTGCCAGCTCACCGGCCGGGGGGGATGAAAAACTGTTTTTT; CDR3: CASSPAGGDEKLFF
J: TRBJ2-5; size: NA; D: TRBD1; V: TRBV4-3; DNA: TGCGCCAGCAGCCTGGGGACAGCACAAGAGACCCAGTACTTC; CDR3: CASSLGTAQETQYF
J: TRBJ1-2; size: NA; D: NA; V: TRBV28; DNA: TGTGCCAGCACCCCAGGGGTAAACTATGGCTACACCTTC; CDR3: CASTPGVNYGYTF
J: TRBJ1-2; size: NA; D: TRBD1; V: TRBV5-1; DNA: TGCGCCAGCAGCTTGGAAGGGGGCTTAGCTGGCTACACCTTC; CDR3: CASSLEGGLAGYTF
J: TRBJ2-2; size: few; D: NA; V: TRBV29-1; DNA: TGCAGCGTTGAGGAGGCCGGGGAGCTGTTTTTT; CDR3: CSVEEAGELFF
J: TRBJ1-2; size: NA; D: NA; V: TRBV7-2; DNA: TGTGCCAGCAGCTTGGGACATCTTAACTATGGCTACACCTTC; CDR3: CASSLGHLNYGYTF
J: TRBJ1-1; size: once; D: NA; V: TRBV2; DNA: TGTGCCAGCAGTGAATCAGGGGTTGAGAGAAACACTGAAGCTTTCTTT; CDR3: CASSESGVERNTEAFF
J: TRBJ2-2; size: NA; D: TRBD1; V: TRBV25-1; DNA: TGTGCCAGCAGTGACGACAGGGGGACGGGTTCCAACACCGGGGAGCTGTTTTTT; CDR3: CASSDDRGTGSNTGELFF
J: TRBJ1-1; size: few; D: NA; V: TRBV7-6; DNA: TGTGCCAGCAGCCCCCGCGGTGGGAACACTGAAGCTTTCTTT; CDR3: CASSPRGGNTEAFF
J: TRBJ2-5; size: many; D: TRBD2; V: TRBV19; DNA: TGTGCCAGTGGGGGGGGGACCCGTGAGGGGACCCAGTACTTC; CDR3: CASGGGTREGTQYF
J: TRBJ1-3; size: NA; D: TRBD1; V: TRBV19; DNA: TGTGCCAGTAGGAAGACAGGGGCTGGAAACACCATATATTTT; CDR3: CASRKTGAGNTIYF